Below are 29 T cell receptor beta chains sequenced from a single sample in a study of shared clonotypes between healthy human individuals. Sequenced by immunoSEQ multiplex PCR; TCRdb stores in-frame clones only, minus some. The table shows over 850,000 clones, with approximately 80% occurring only once. The sample taken for sequencing was memory CD4+ T cells from PBMCs. Subset of the sample: CD45RA-negative fraction. These receptors all come from a man younger than 35 in good health. Some clones in this sample may be carry-over from other donors' samples.

A word on this clone: Other DNA variants within this sample encode the same CDR3. The chain joins TRBV18 to TRBJ2-2; no reliable D call. Germline V lookup: CDR1 KGHSH, CDR2 LQKENI. The CDR3 sequence is 13 residues long. Trimming took 2 bases from V and 1 from J, leaving 2 bases between them. CDR3 sequence: CASSPGNTGELFF. DNA for the CDR3: TGTGCCAGCTCACCAGGGAACACCGGGGAGCTGTTTTTT.

This chain connects TRBV2 to TRBJ1-1, with D hard to call. CDR1 SNHLY and CDR2 FYNNEI come from the germline V gene. Trimming shortened V by 4 bases and J by 2 bases, and 14 bases separated the two germline ends. The CDR3 contains 15 residues. The CDR3 is CASSVGQMINTEAFF. The CDR3 DNA reads TGTGCCAGCAGTGTTGGGCAAATGATCAACACTGAAGCTTTCTTT.

The CDR3 sequence is CASSFVGQGETQYF. Here the CDR3 DNA reads TGTGCCAGCAGTTTTGTGGGGCAGGGAGAGACCCAGTACTTC. The chain uses TRBV28 and TRBJ2-5; maybe TRBD1 (5 bases). V lost 3 bases, J lost 4 bases, and 12 bases lay in between. The V gene's germline CDR1 is MDHEN and CDR2 SYDVKM. This CDR3 is built from 14 residues.

The chain is built from TRBV21-1 and TRBJ2-7; the table's D call TRBD1 went unverified against the DNA. TRBV21-1 is described as a pseudogene. The CDR3 has 17 residues. The CDR3 spells CASSKSKTGGFSYEQYF. The CDR3 region has the DNA TGTGCCAGCAGCAAATCAAAGACAGGGGGTTTCTCCTACGAGCAGTACTTC.

This chain uses TRBV30 with TRBJ1-3, with D uncertain. Trimming removed 3 bases from V and 5 bases from J, with 23 bases in between. Germline CDR1 is GTSNPN and CDR2 is SVGIG (reference sequence). CDR3 length equals 17 residues. This CDR3 is CAWSPPPRTNLRNTIYF. CDR3 DNA: TGTGCCTGGAGCCCTCCACCGAGAACAAATCTTCGAAACACCATATATTTT.

This chain uses TRBV7-6 with TRBJ1-3; D remains unclear. The CDR3 runs to 15 residues. The ends were cut back, 1 base at V and 0 bases at J, with 7 bases in the middle. CDR1 and CDR2 (germline): SGHVS, FNYEAQ. This CDR3 reads CASSLGGSSGNTIYF. CDR3 nucleotide sequence: TGTGCCAGCAGCTTAGGGGGTAGCTCTGGAAACACCATATATTTT. The variable domain in full, with the rest retrieved from reference TRBV7-6 and TRBJ1-3, is GAGVSQSPRYKVTKRGQDVALRCDPISGHVSLYWYRQALGQGPEFLTYFNYEAQQDKSGLPNDRFSAERPEGSISTLTIQRTEQRDSAMYRCASSLGGSSGNTIYFGEGSWLTVV.

V and J are TRBV28 and TRBJ2-7; 12 bases are shared with TRBD2. Germline trimming cut 2 bases from V and 12 bases from J; bases unmatched to any gene: 5. This CDR3 region has 13 residues. Germline CDR1 and CDR2: MDHEN and SYDVKM. CDR3 sequence: CASSLRLAGVWYF. The CDR3 bases are TGTGCCAGCAGTTTACGACTAGCGGGAGTGTGGTACTTC.

This sequence joins TRBV2 and TRBJ2-2; possibly TRBD1 for D (6 bases). Deletions cut 6 bases from V and 5 bases from J, with 10 bases between. The germline gives CDR1 SNHLY, CDR2 FYNNEI. The CDR3 runs to 13 residues. CDR3 bases: TGTGCCAGCAGGAAAACAGGGACCGGGGAGCTGTTTTTT. Protein product: CASRKTGTGELFF.

The chain links TRBV7-2 to TRBJ2-2; no clear D gene. The CDR3 extends over 15 amino acids. Looked up from germline, CDR1 is SGHTA and CDR2 is FQGNSA. V was pared by 3 bases and J by 0 bases, with 8 bases between. CDR3 coding DNA: TGTGCCAGCAGCTTGAGAAGAGCGAACACCGGGGAGCTGTTTTTT. This sequence encodes CASSLRRANTGELFF.

J is TRBJ2-1 and V is TRBV4-1; 9 bases align to TRBD1. The V and J ends lost 0 bases and 4 bases, in that order; junction bases with no gene match: 7. CDR3 length equals 17 residues. CDR1 is MGHRA and CDR2 is YSYEKL in the germline V gene. The CDR3 loop reads CASSQEEGTGFYNEQFF. The DNA of the CDR3 is TGCGCCAGCAGCCAAGAAGAGGGGACAGGGTTTTACAATGAGCAGTTCTTC.

The chain uses TRBV10-3 and TRBJ2-1; D is possibly TRBD1 (5 bases). The CDR3 is 15 amino acids. Germline V gene sequence: CDR1 ENHRY, CDR2 SYGVKD. V lost 6 bases and J 5 bases, leaving 17 bases between the germline ends. This CDR3 is CAISLLDSKHNEQFF. The CDR3 region has the DNA TGTGCCATCAGCCTCCTCGACAGTAAACACAATGAGCAGTTCTTC.

This clone is a singleton in its sample. The V gene is TRBV5-1, the J gene TRBJ2-1; 7 bases align to TRBD2. The CDR3 spans 15 residues. Germline-derived CDR1 and CDR2 are SGHRS and YFSETQ. V trimming: 5 bases; J trimming: 5 bases; junction bases outside the gene matches: 10. CDR3 nucleotide sequence: TGCGCCAGCAGGATTTTAGCGGGCCTCAACAATGAGCAGTTCTTC. Its translation: CASRILAGLNNEQFF.

This rearrangement joins TRBV7-2 to TRBJ1-2, with 7 positions matching TRBD1. The CDR3 has 16 amino acids. V gave up 4 bases and J gave up 10 bases; unmatched junction bases: 18. Germline values: CDR1 SGHTA, CDR2 FQGNSA. The DNA of the CDR3 is TGTGCCAGCAGCTCCATCGACAGGGCCCGCTTCCCCCTCTACACCTTC. It encodes CASSSIDRARFPLYTF.

The chain employs TRBV6-6 and TRBJ2-5; D is unclear. Germline CDR1 is MNHNY and CDR2 is SVGAGI (reference sequence). V lost 2 bases, J lost 1 base, and 8 bases lay in between. The CDR3 has 14 residues. Here the CDR3 reads CASSYTGIQETQYF. The DNA of the CDR3 is TGTGCCAGCAGTTACACGGGTATCCAAGAGACCCAGTACTTC.

This clone appeared many times. The chain has TRBV10-3 and TRBJ2-2; D is unresolved. The CDR3 is 14 amino acids. V lost 5 bases, J lost 0 bases, and 7 bases lay in between. Germline values: CDR1 ENHRY, CDR2 SYGVKD. The CDR3 spells CAISQESNTGELFF. In DNA form, the CDR3 reads TGTGCCATCAGTCAGGAATCGAACACCGGGGAGCTGTTTTTT.

The chain recombines TRBV29-1 with TRBJ2-7, with D possibly being TRBD1 (6 bases). This CDR3 is built from 11 residues. Germline V gene data show CDR1 as SQVTM and CDR2 as ANQGSEA. Trimming pared 3 bases from V and 3 bases from J, leaving 6 bases between. The CDR3 nucleotides read TGCAGCGTTGAGGACAGCTACGAGCAGTACTTC. It specifies CSVEDSYEQYF.

The CDR3 DNA sequence: TGTGCCAGCAGTGAAGCCAAGCTAGCGGGTCCCCAAGAGACCCAGTACTTC. Protein sequence: CASSEAKLAGPQETQYF. V gene TRBV6-1 combines with J gene TRBJ2-5; 8 bases agree with TRBD2. The CDR3 sequence is 17 residues long. The germline CDR1 and CDR2 sequences are MNHNS and SASEGT. Germline trimming cut 0 bases from V and 1 base from J; bases unmatched to any gene: 7.

With respect to this clone: A much larger clone lies a single base off, so this may be a read error. The J gene is TRBJ1-2, the V gene TRBV9; D perhaps matches TRBD1 (5 bases). CDR1 is SGDLS, CDR2 YYNGEE, per germline. The V gene lost 3 bases and the J gene lost 2 bases, with 5 bases spanning the gap. The CDR3 sequence is 12 residues long. CDR3 loop: CASSAGNYGYTF. The CDR3 DNA is TGTGCCAGCAGCGCAGGGAACTATGGCTACACCTTC.

The rearrangement links TRBV10-3 to TRBJ2-5, with a possible D match to TRBD1 (6 bases). CDR1 and CDR2 (germline): ENHRY, SYGVKD. The V end was cut by 10 bases, the J end by 3 bases, with 15 bases between. The CDR3 extends over 13 amino acids. CDR3 nucleotides: TGTGCCACCCTCCGGGACATTGAAGAGACCCAGTACTTC. Translated, it gives CATLRDIEETQYF.

V is TRBV9 and J is TRBJ2-1, with 8 bases lining up with TRBD2. V was clipped by 3 bases and J by 3 bases; unmatched bases: 2. Germline assignment: CDR1 SGDLS and CDR2 YYNGEE. CDR3 size: 14 residues. The CDR3 reads CASSEAGDYNEQFF. DNA for the CDR3: TGTGCCAGCAGCGAAGCGGGGGACTACAATGAGCAGTTCTTC.

This clone appeared once. The chain carries TRBV4-2 and TRBJ2-3, with D hard to call. This CDR3 is 15 amino acids long. Germline loops: CDR1 LGHNA, CDR2 YNFKEQ. Trimming pared 1 base from V and 1 base from J, leaving 9 bases between. CDR3 in DNA: TGTGCCAGCAGCCAAGGTAATGGTGGCACAGATACGCAGTATTTT. This codes for CASSQGNGGTDTQYF.

The chain links TRBV19 to TRBJ1-2; D is undetermined. In germline, CDR1 is LNHDA, CDR2 SQIVND (reference sequence). Trimming left V 6 bases short and J 6 bases short, with 23 bases between. The CDR3 contains 16 residues. The CDR3 nucleotides read TGTGCCAGTAGCACACTCCGCGGAGGTTCAGGCAATGGCTACACCTTC. Protein sequence: CASSTLRGGSGNGYTF.

The chain has TRBV7-9 and TRBJ1-1; a weak D match, TRBD1 (6 bases). The CDR3 extends over 14 amino acids. Germline CDR1 and CDR2: SEHNR and FQNEAQ (reference sequence). V was cut by 6 bases and J by 8 bases, with 19 bases left in between. The CDR3 is CASSSRGALLEAFF. CDR3 bases: TGTGCCAGCAGTTCGAGGGGGGCGCTACTGGAAGCTTTCTTT.

V and J are TRBV28 and TRBJ2-7; possible D gene TRBD1, 6 bases. The CDR3 loop spans 14 amino acids. The V end was cut by 8 bases, the J end by 1 base, with 15 bases between. CDR1 and CDR2 from the germline V gene are MDHEN and SYDVKM. The CDR3 sequence: CASVGTGNSYEQYF. The CDR3 DNA reads as TGTGCCAGCGTCGGCACAGGGAATTCCTACGAGCAGTACTTC.

V is TRBV30 and J is TRBJ2-7, with a weak D call TRBD1 (5 bases). V lost 4 bases and J 3 bases, leaving 13 bases between the germline ends. This CDR3 comprises 13 residues. CDR1 and CDR2 from the germline V gene are GTSNPN and SVGIG (reference sequence). In DNA form, the CDR3 reads TGTGCCTGGACCCAGGGTATGGTCTACGAGCAGTACTTC. Protein: CAWTQGMVYEQYF. The full variable domain, in which reference TRBV30 and TRBJ2-7 provide the parts outside the CDR3, is SQTIHQWPATLVQPVGSPLSLECTVEGTSNPNLYWYRQAAGRGLQLLFYSVGIGQISSEVPQNLSASRPQDRQFILSSKKLLLSDSGFYLCAWTQGMVYEQYFGPGTRLTVT.

This clone was picked up many times. This sample includes further DNA sequences coding for the same CDR3. CDR3 nucleotide sequence: TGTGCCAGCAGTTACGTAGATACGCAGTATTTT. This translates into CASSYVDTQYF. The chain links TRBV6-6 to TRBJ2-3; D is undetermined. Trimming pared 2 bases from V and 5 bases from J, leaving 2 bases between. In germline, CDR1 is MNHNY, CDR2 SVGAGI (reference sequence). The CDR3 extends over 11 amino acids.

The chain recombines TRBV10-3 with TRBJ2-1; D call uncertain. Trimming removed 0 bases from V and 3 bases from J, with 9 bases in between. The CDR3 loop spans 15 amino acids. The germline V gene encodes CDR1 ENHRY and CDR2 SYGVKD. The CDR3 loop is CAISESPVGYNEQFF. The DNA for the CDR3 is TGTGCCATCAGTGAGTCTCCGGTAGGCTACAATGAGCAGTTCTTC.

The V gene is TRBV27, the J gene TRBJ1-1; maybe TRBD1 (6 bases). The CDR3 is 15 amino acids. The V and J ends lost 6 bases and 4 bases respectively, with 18 bases between them. CDR1 MNHEY and CDR2 SMNVEV come from the germline V gene (reference sequence). The CDR3 coding sequence is TGTGCCAGCAGGCGTACAGGGACTAAGGGCACTGAAGCTTTCTTT. Amino acid sequence: CASRRTGTKGTEAFF.

This clone was picked up a small number of times. The V call is TRBV4-2, the J call TRBJ1-2, with TRBD1 matching over 7 bases. CDR1 and CDR2 from the germline V gene are LGHNA and YNFKEQ. The CDR3 consists of 15 residues. J gave up 4 bases and V 4 bases, and 9 bases lay outside the gene matches. Here the CDR3 DNA reads TGTGCCAGCAGCCCTACGCAGGGGGATAGCTATGGCTACACCTTC. Its translation: CASSPTQGDSYGYTF.